These 2 T cell receptor beta chains originate from one sample sequenced in a study of shared clonotypes between healthy human individuals. Data came from immunoSEQ multiplex PCR; TCRdb stores just in-frame clones and leaves some out. The table has about 2.2 million clones, just over 90% seen once. As defined, naive CD8 cells were CD45RO-negative and positively selected for CCR7, with terminally differentiated effector memory CD45RA+ cells excluded. The sample taken for sequencing was naive CD8+ T cells from PBMCs. The receptors originated from a man aged 18-30 years in good health. Some clones in this sample may be carry-over from other donors' samples.

The rearrangement joins TRBV25-1 to TRBJ2-2; D remains ambiguous. CDR3 size: 11 residues. From germline, CDR1 is MGHDK and CDR2 SYGVNS. Deletions cut 10 bases from V and 8 bases from J, with 11 bases between. The CDR3: CATSWVGELFF. The DNA for the CDR3 is TGTGCCACCTCCTGGGTGGGGGAGCTGTTTTTT.

This chain joins TRBV28 and TRBJ1-1; D is unresolved. Trimming removed 5 bases from V and 2 bases from J, with 12 bases in between. CDR1 and CDR2 (germline): MDHEN, SYDVKM. The CDR3 spans 14 residues. The CDR3 is CASSPTRSNTEAFF. The CDR3 nucleotides are TGTGCCAGCAGTCCCACCCGCAGCAACACTGAAGCTTTCTTT.